These T cell receptor beta chains were read from a single sample in a study of the immune and genomic landscape of osteosarcoma. Data came from immunoSEQ multiplex PCR; TCRdb stores just in-frame clones and leaves some out. In the table there are approximately 6,000 clones, 68% of which are singletons. Sequenced material: osteosarcoma tumor tissue from the lung. Every receptor here comes from a human donor with osteosarcoma. CDR3s include the opening cysteine and the closing phenylalanine or tryptophan. The D gene is left open where the match is weak. Size is stated for part of the rows, as once, few or many counts, or as a class when the clone is expanded.

>TRBV6-5|NA|TRBJ2-4|NA
TGTGCCAGCAGTTACGGCCCCCGGGGCAAAAACATTCAGTACTTC
CASSYGPRGKNIQYF
>TRBV5-1|TRBD2|TRBJ2-3|NA
TGCGCCAGCAGCTTGGACCTGACTAGCGGGGGGGCCGGAGGAGATACGCAGTATTTT
CASSLDLTSGGAGGDTQYF
>TRBV4-3|TRBD2|TRBJ2-3|NA
TGCGCCAGCAGCCAAGGGGCGGGGGGAGTCACAGATACGCAGTATTTT
CASSQGAGGVTDTQYF
>TRBV4-3|NA|TRBJ1-4|NA
TGCGCCAGCAGCCAAGATCCGGACAGAACTAATGAAAAACTGTTTTTT
CASSQDPDRTNEKLFF
>TRBV4-2|TRBD2|TRBJ2-2|NA
TGTGCCAGCAGCCAAGCTAGCGGGGGGGCGAACACCGGGGAGCTGTTTTTT
CASSQASGGANTGELFF
>TRBV4-2|NA|TRBJ1-5|few
TGTGCCAGCAGCCCCTTAGGGACCCAGAGTGAGCAGCCCCAGCATTTT
CASSPLGTQSEQPQHF
>TRBV7-9|NA|TRBJ2-7|few
TGTGCCAGCAGTTCGAGCTCCTACGAGCAGTACTTC
CASSSSSYEQYF
>TRBV6-6|TRBD1|TRBJ1-2|few
TGTGCCAGCAGTTACGGACAGGATATTGGCTACACCTTC
CASSYGQDIGYTF
>TRBV5-1|TRBD1|TRBJ1-4|NA
TGCGCCAGCAGCACAGACAGGGGAAGGGAAAAACTGTTTTTT
CASSTDRGREKLFF
>TRBV18|NA|TRBJ1-4|NA
TGTGCCAGCTCACCCCGAAGGGAGATGGACGAAAAACTGTTTTTT
CASSPRREMDEKLFF
>TRBV7-9|NA|TRBJ2-2|NA
TGTGCCAGCGCCGCGCGGAACACCGGGGAGCTGTTTTTT
CASAARNTGELFF
>TRBV2|NA|TRBJ2-2|NA
TGTGCCAGCAGTGAAGCCGGGGATCCCACCGGGGAGCTGTTTTTT
CASSEAGDPTGELFF
>TRBV7-6|NA|TRBJ1-1|NA
TGTGCCAGCCAGCGTGGGCCCCAGTCTGAAGCTTTCTTT
CASQRGPQSEAFF
>TRBV19|NA|TRBJ2-3|NA
TGTGCCAGTAGTAACAGCTTAACAGATACGCAGTATTTT
CASSNSLTDTQYF
>TRBV11-2|NA|TRBJ2-3|NA
TGTGCCAGCAGCTTAGGGACTTACACAGATACGCAGTATTTT
CASSLGTYTDTQYF
>TRBV6-1|NA|TRBJ2-7|NA
TGTGCCAGCAGTTCAGTGGGAGGCCCTTCCTACGAGCAGTACTTC
CASSSVGGPSYEQYF
>TRBV6-6|TRBD1|TRBJ2-7|NA
TGTGCCAGCTCGTTTGACAGGGGGCACGAGCAGTACTTC
CASSFDRGHEQYF
>TRBV19|NA|TRBJ1-1|few
TGTGCCAGTAGTTCCCCCGACCTCTTGAACACTGAAGCTTTCTTT
CASSSPDLLNTEAFF
>TRBV19|NA|TRBJ2-5|NA
TGTGCCAGTAGTATTTACGGCGGGGAGACCCAGTACTTC
CASSIYGGETQYF
>TRBV7-9|TRBD2|TRBJ2-3|NA
TGTGCCAGTAATCCGGGGGGGCCCACAGATACGCAGTATTTT
CASNPGGPTDTQYF
>TRBV6-5|NA|TRBJ1-5|NA
TGTGCCACCCGGGGTCAGAGGGGCAATCAGCCCCAGCATTTT
CATRGQRGNQPQHF
>TRBV7-9|NA|TRBJ2-7|NA
TGTGCCAGCAGCTTAGAACAGGGTAAGCAGTACTTC
CASSLEQGKQYF
>TRBV6-1|NA|TRBJ1-2|NA
TGTGCCAGCAGGGCATTGGCCCCTAACTATGGCTACACCTTC
CASRALAPNYGYTF
>TRBV11-3|TRBD1|TRBJ1-1|few
TGTGCCAGCAGCCGACAGGGCCCGAACACTGAAGCTTTCTTT
CASSRQGPNTEAFF
>TRBV6-5|NA|TRBJ1-2|NA
TGTGCCAGCAGTTATTTTGGTGGCGAAGATGGCTACACCTTC
CASSYFGGEDGYTF
>TRBV7-2|NA|TRBJ2-2|NA
TGTGCCAGCAGCTTAGGGGGTCAGGGGAACACCGGGGAGCTGTTTTTT
CASSLGGQGNTGELFF
>TRBV5-6|NA|TRBJ1-2|NA
TGTGCCAGCAGCGGTTCGGGACTCGGCTATGGCTACACCTTC
CASSGSGLGYGYTF
>TRBV2|TRBD1|TRBJ2-6|NA
TGTGCCAGCACCAAGGACAGGATTTTTTCCTCTGGGGCCAACGTCCTGACTTTC
CASTKDRIFSSGANVLTF
>TRBV7-2|TRBD2|TRBJ2-5|NA
TGTGCCAGCAGCTTAAGGACGACTAGCGGGGGAGTCCAAGAGACCCAGTACTTC
CASSLRTTSGGVQETQYF
>TRBV7-9|NA|TRBJ1-4|NA
TGTGCCAGCAAGTTCGGGGCCGGTGAAAAACTGTTTTTT
CASKFGAGEKLFF
>TRBV7-2|TRBD2|TRBJ2-5|NA
TGTGCCAGCACCCCAAGGGCGGGGGGGTTGGAGACCCAGTACTTC
CASTPRAGGLETQYF
>TRBV7-2|NA|TRBJ2-6|NA
TGTGCCAGCAGCTTAGGAGACACTGGGGCCAACGTCCTGACTTTC
CASSLGDTGANVLTF
>TRBV10-1|NA|TRBJ1-5|NA
TGCGCCAGCAGTGATGGAGGGGGATTCAGCAATCAGCCCCAGCATTTT
CASSDGGGFSNQPQHF
>TRBV27|NA|TRBJ1-2|NA
TGTGCCAGCAGTTTACAGGCATCCCCTAACTATGGCTACACCTTC
CASSLQASPNYGYTF
>TRBV28|NA|TRBJ1-1|medium-sized
TGTGCCAGCAGCCGTACGATCAGGGGAGCGGACACTGAAGCTTTCTTT
CASSRTIRGADTEAFF
>TRBV7-2|NA|TRBJ2-6|few
TGTGCCAGCAGCGTCAGGTCAGAAAGCTCTGGGGCCAACGTCCTGACTTTC
CASSVRSESSGANVLTF
>TRBV11-2|NA|TRBJ1-2|medium-sized
TGTGCCAGCAGCTCAGATCGGGACAATCGAGGCTACACCTTC
CASSSDRDNRGYTF
>TRBV5-1|NA|TRBJ2-3|few
TGCGCCAGCAGCCCCTCCGATCGGGGAAGCACAGATACGCAGTATTTT
CASSPSDRGSTDTQYF
>TRBV6-1|TRBD2|TRBJ2-3|NA
TGTGCCAGCAGTGAAGATGAGGTCCTCACAGGGGTAGCGGGGGCTGCCGATACGCAGTATTTT
CASSEDEVLTGVAGAADTQYF